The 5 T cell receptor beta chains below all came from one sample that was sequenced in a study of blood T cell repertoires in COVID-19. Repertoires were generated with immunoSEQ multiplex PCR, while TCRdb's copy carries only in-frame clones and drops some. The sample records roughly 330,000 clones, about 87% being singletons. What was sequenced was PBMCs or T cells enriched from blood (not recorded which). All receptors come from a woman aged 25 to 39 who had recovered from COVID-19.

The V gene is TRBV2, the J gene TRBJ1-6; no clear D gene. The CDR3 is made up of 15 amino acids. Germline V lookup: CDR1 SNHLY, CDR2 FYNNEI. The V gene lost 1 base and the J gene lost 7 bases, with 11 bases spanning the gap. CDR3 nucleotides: TGTGCCAGCAGTGAAGTTCGGGATGGAAATTCACCCCTCCACTTT. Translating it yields CASSEVRDGNSPLHF.

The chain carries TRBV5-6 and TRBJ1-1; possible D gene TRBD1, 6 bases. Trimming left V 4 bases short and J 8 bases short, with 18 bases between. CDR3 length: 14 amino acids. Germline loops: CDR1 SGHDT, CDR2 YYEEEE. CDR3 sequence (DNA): TGTGCCAGCAGCCCGGAACAGGGCTGGGTGGAAGCTTTCTTT. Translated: CASSPEQGWVEAFF.

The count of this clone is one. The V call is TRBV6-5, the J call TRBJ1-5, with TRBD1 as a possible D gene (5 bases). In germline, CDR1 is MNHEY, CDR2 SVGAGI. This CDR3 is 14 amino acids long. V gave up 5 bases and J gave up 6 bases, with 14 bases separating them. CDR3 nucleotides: TGTGCCAGCAGTCGACAGAACCTAGGTCAGCCCCAGCATTTT. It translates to CASSRQNLGQPQHF.

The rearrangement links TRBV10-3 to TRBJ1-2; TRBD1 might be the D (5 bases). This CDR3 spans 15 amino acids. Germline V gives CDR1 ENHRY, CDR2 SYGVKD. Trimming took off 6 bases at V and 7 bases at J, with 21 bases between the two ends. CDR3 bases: TGTGCCATCAGGGCGACAAATCAGGGAAGAGGTGGCTACACCTTC. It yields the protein CAIRATNQGRGGYTF.

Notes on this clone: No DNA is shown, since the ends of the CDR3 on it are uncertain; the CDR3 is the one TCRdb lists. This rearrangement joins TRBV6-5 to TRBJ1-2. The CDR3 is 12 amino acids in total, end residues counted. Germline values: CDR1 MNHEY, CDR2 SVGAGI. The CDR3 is CASSTSTGGYTF.